This paragraph covers one T cell receptor beta chain sequence. Its antigen is not known. Collection of blood occurred at baseline, at cycle 4 day 1, and at cycle 7 day 1. Measured with immunoSEQ multiplex PCR; TCRdb has only the in-frame clones, and not every one. The sample includes approximately 20,000 clones, around 85% seen only once; the top ten take roughly 60%. These data originate in a study of OX40 agonist ivuxolimab in advanced cancers. Study conclusions and caveats: Averaged across samples, CD8+ T cells carried more expanded clones than CD4+ did. The study did not work out the antigen specificity of the expanded peripheral T cells.

Sequenced here: CD4+ or CD8+ T cells sorted from blood, sampled in a trial of the OX40 agonist ivuxolimab. The receptor was isolated from an adult with an advanced solid tumor such as melanoma, head and neck, liver or kidney cancer.

CDR3 bases: TGTGCCAGCAGCGCCACAGGGTACGAGCAGTACTTC. This translates into CASSATGYEQYF. V is TRBV6-1 and J is TRBJ2-7, with a possible D match to TRBD1 (6 bases). The CDR3 is made up of 12 amino acids. V was pared by 6 bases and J by 4 bases, with 10 bases between. CDR1 is MNHNS and CDR2 is SASEGT in the germline V gene.